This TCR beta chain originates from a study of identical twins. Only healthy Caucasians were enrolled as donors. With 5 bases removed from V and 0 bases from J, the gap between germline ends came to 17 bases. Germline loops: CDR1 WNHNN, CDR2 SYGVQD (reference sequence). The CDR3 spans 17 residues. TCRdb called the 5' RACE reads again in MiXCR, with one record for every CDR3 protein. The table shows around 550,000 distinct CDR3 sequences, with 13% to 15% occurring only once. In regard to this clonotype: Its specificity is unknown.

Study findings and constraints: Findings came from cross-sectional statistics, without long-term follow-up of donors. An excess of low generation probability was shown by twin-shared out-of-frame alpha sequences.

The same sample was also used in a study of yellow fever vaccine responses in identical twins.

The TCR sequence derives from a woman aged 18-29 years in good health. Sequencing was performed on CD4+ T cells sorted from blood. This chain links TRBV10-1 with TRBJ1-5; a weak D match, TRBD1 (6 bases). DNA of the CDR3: TGCGCCAGCAGTCTCGCGACGGGACAATATAGCAATCAGCCCCAGCATTTT. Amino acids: CASSLATGQYSNQPQHF.